This T cell receptor beta chain was captured by sequencing in a study of blood T cell repertoires in COVID-19. Study-wide background: Samples came from the United States, Italy and Spain, spanning acute and convalescent COVID-19. PBMCs, B-cell-depleted T cells, or T cells were the source of the cDNA or gDNA that made up the material.

Per the study methods: Estimation of nucleated cell counts was performed using reference gene primer amplification. Assay: immunoSEQ multiplex PCR; the TCRdb copy retains only in-frame clones and omits some. V, J and clone size are those of that table, while D and trimming were read from the DNA. The sample lists about 35,000 clones; around 80% were seen once. The TCR comes from a man in his sixties in a cohort sampled during active COVID-19. Specimen: peripheral blood.

The CDR3 region has the DNA TGTGCCAGCAGTTTCCCCTGGGGCGAGGGGGAATCCACTGAAGCTTTCTTT. Protein sequence: CASSFPWGEGESTEAFF. The chain recombines TRBV28 with TRBJ1-1; D perhaps matches TRBD1 (6 bases). CDR1 MDHEN and CDR2 SYDVKM come from the germline V gene. V lost 3 bases to trimming and J lost 4 bases, with 21 bases between them. The CDR3 runs 17 residues.